These T cell receptor beta chains were read from a single sample in a study of blood T cell repertoires in COVID-19. TCRdb keeps only in-frame clones here, not all; method: immunoSEQ multiplex PCR. The table records about 49,000 clones, roughly four fifths of them present only once. The sequencing input was peripheral blood. These receptors came from a woman aged 55 to 70 with acute or convalescent COVID-19. Each CDR3 is given with its conserved first and last residue. Each record gives: V gene, clone size, J gene, D gene, CDR3 DNA, CDR3 protein. D genes are given only for firm matches. Clone size is given for some rows only: seen once, a few or many times, or a class if the clone is expanded.

TRBV7-8,NA,TRBJ2-1,NA,TGTGCCAGCAGCTTTACAGGGCGTAATGAGCAGTTCTTC,CASSFTGRNEQFF
TRBV7-2,NA,TRBJ2-1,TRBD2,TGTGCCAGCAGCTTAAGGCCTAGCGGGGGAGACAATGAGCAGTTCTTC,CASSLRPSGGDNEQFF
TRBV7-3,NA,TRBJ2-3,TRBD2,TGTGCCAGCAGCTATGCCTCTGGGCGGGGGTACACAGATACGCAGTATTTT,CASSYASGRGYTDTQYF
TRBV5-4,once,TRBJ1-1,NA,TGTGCCAGCAGTCAGATGACAGGGAACACTGAAGCTTTCTTT,CASSQMTGNTEAFF
TRBV5-5,NA,TRBJ1-6,NA,TGTGCCAGCAGCCAAGACAGTTATGCCTATAATTCACCCCTCCACTTT,CASSQDSYAYNSPLHF
TRBV2,NA,TRBJ1-1,NA,TGTGCCAGCAGTCCCCGAAGGGGGAACACTGAAGCTTTCTTT,CASSPRRGNTEAFF
TRBV15,NA,TRBJ1-3,NA,TGTGCCACCAGCAGAGATGCAGGGGAGAGTCGCAACACCATATATTTT,CATSRDAGESRNTIYF
TRBV30,few,TRBJ1-6,NA,TGTGCCTGGAGTGTACTTGAGGAAAATTCACCCCTCCACTTT,CAWSVLEENSPLHF
TRBV27,NA,TRBJ2-3,NA,TGTGCCAGCAGTTTAGGGAGCGGTACGCAGTATTTT,CASSLGSGTQYF
TRBV11-2,NA,TRBJ2-7,TRBD1,TGTGCCAGCGACCCAACGGGACAGGGGGCTAGGGAGCAGTACTTC,CASDPTGQGAREQYF
TRBV18,NA,TRBJ2-5,NA,TGTGCCAGCTCACCGGTACAGGGTTTAGGAGAGACCCAGTACTTC,CASSPVQGLGETQYF
TRBV19,NA,TRBJ1-5,TRBD1,TGTGCCAGTAGTCGTGGACAGGGGGGATATCAGCCCCAGCATTTT,CASSRGQGGYQPQHF
TRBV7-6,NA,TRBJ2-2,TRBD2,TGTGCCAGCAGCTTAATACTAGCGGGGGAGTACGGGGAGCTGTTTTTT,CASSLILAGEYGELFF
TRBV4-1,NA,TRBJ1-2,NA,TGCGCCAGCAGCCAAGCCCCTTATGGCTACACCTTC,CASSQAPYGYTF
TRBV27,medium-sized,TRBJ2-7,TRBD2,TGTGCCAGCAGGGCTAGCGGGGGTTCCTACGAGCAGTACTTC,CASRASGGSYEQYF
TRBV14,NA,TRBJ2-3,TRBD1,TGTGCCAGCAGCCAAAGAAGACAGGGGGCCAGCACAGATACGCAGTATTTT,CASSQRRQGASTDTQYF
TRBV3-1/TRBV3-2,NA,TRBJ1-1,NA,TGTGCCAGCAGCCAAGAAATCTTCAGCGATAAAGCTTTCTTT,CASSQEIFSDKAFF
TRBV18,once,TRBJ2-3,TRBD1,TGTGCCAGCTCACTAGAGGGGGCTGCAGATACGCAGTATTTT,CASSLEGAADTQYF
TRBV30,NA,TRBJ2-3,TRBD2,TGTGCCTGGAGCGAAACTAGCGTAAGCACAGATACGCAGTATTTT,CAWSETSVSTDTQYF
TRBV4-1,NA,TRBJ1-2,NA,TGCGCCAGCAGCCAGGTCCAGGGGACACTATACTATGGCTACACCTTC,CASSQVQGTLYYGYTF
TRBV7-9,once,TRBJ2-3,TRBD2,TGTGCCAGCAGACCCAGGACTAGCGGGGCCACAGATACGCAGTATTTT,CASRPRTSGATDTQYF
TRBV19,NA,TRBJ1-5,TRBD1,TGTGCCAGTAGTATGCGCGGGGACAGGTGGAATAGCAATCAGCCCCAGCATTTT,CASSMRGDRWNSNQPQHF
TRBV3-1/TRBV3-2,NA,TRBJ2-1,NA,TGTGCCAGCAGCTACAATCCTTTGGCCATCCTCTACAATGAGCAGTTCTTC,CASSYNPLAILYNEQFF
TRBV6-5,NA,TRBJ1-2,NA,TGTGCCAGCAGACCCACCAGGGGCAGGGGCTATGGCTACACCTTC,CASRPTRGRGYGYTF
TRBV7-9,NA,TRBJ1-4,NA,TGTGCCAGCAGCTTCTCAACCCGAGGGTACCCTAGGTTATTTTTT,CASSFSTRGYPRLFF
TRBV7-3,NA,TRBJ2-7,NA,TGTGCCAGCAGCTTAAGACCCGGAAGAGGCTACGAGCAGTACTTC,CASSLRPGRGYEQYF
TRBV29-1,once,TRBJ1-1,NA,TGCAGCGTAGCAGGGGACACTGAAGCTTTCTTT,CSVAGDTEAFF
TRBV18,NA,TRBJ1-4,TRBD1,TGTGCCAGCTCACCACCGACAGGGTTCAAAAATGAAAAACTGTTTTTT,CASSPPTGFKNEKLFF
TRBV30,NA,TRBJ1-1,NA,TGTGCCTGTCAGCGGAACACTGAAGCTTTCTTT,CACQRNTEAFF
TRBV18,NA,TRBJ2-2,NA,TGTGCCAGCGCGTCGACGTGGACTAACACCGGGGAGCTGTTTTTT,CASASTWTNTGELFF
TRBV5-4,NA,TRBJ2-7,NA,TGTGCCAGCAGCTTGGAGTCGGGGGCCTACGAGCAGTACTTC,CASSLESGAYEQYF
TRBV15,NA,TRBJ1-2,TRBD1,TGTGCCACCAGCAGAGATCGTGGGACAGGGTTTGGCTACACCTTC,CATSRDRGTGFGYTF
TRBV28,NA,TRBJ1-2,NA,TGTGCCAGCACCCTTGGACAAGATTATGGCTACACCTTC,CASTLGQDYGYTF
TRBV4-2,NA,TRBJ1-1,NA,TGTGCCAGCAGCCAGTCCCACAGGGTAACTGAAGCTTTCTTT,CASSQSHRVTEAFF
TRBV7-9,NA,TRBJ2-5,TRBD2,TGTGCCAGCAGCTTAGGCCGGACTAGCGGGGGGTTGCAAGAGACCCAGTACTTC,CASSLGRTSGGLQETQYF
TRBV10-1,NA,TRBJ2-1,NA,TGCGCCAGCAGTGAGTCTCTAGGTGCGGGGAATGAGCAGTTCTTC,CASSESLGAGNEQFF
TRBV30,once,TRBJ1-2,NA,TGTGCCGGGGGACTGGGTGGCTATGGCTACACCTTC,CAGGLGGYGYTF
TRBV5-1,NA,TRBJ2-5,NA,TGCGCCAGCAGCTTGGCCCCTACGGGCCGGGGAGGAGAGACCCAGTACTTC,CASSLAPTGRGGETQYF
TRBV14,NA,TRBJ2-5,NA,TGTGCCAGCAGCCAAGGGCACGTTGTGGGAGTCGGAGAGACCCAGTACTTC,CASSQGHVVGVGETQYF
TRBV11-1,NA,TRBJ1-1,NA,TGTGCCAGCAGCCTCGGGCACAGGGAAGAGAACACTGAAGCTTTCTTT,CASSLGHREENTEAFF
TRBV11-2,NA,TRBJ2-7,TRBD2,TGTGCCAGCAGCCTCAGGACTAGCGGGGTGAGCTCCTACGAGCAGTACTTC,CASSLRTSGVSSYEQYF
TRBV11-2,NA,TRBJ2-2,NA,TGTGCCAGCAGCTCTAGGCTAAACACCGGGGAGCTGTTTTTT,CASSSRLNTGELFF
TRBV7-8,NA,TRBJ1-6,NA,TGTGCCAGCAGCTTAAACGGGGATAATTCACCCCTCCACTTT,CASSLNGDNSPLHF
TRBV7-9,NA,TRBJ1-3,TRBD1,TGTGCCAGCAGCTCAGGGGGCGCTGGAAACACCATATATTTT,CASSSGGAGNTIYF
TRBV11-2,once,TRBJ2-3,TRBD2,TGTGCCAGCAGCTCCCTCCTTGGGGGTCGGGTAGCGGGGGCCGGGCAGTATTTT,CASSSLLGGRVAGAGQYF
TRBV6-5,NA,TRBJ2-7,NA,TGTGCCAGCAGTTACTCTCGAGGGGGGGAGGGGTACTTC,CASSYSRGGEGYF
TRBV24-1,NA,TRBJ2-5,TRBD2,TGTGCCACTTCAGCGGGAGTAGGGGAGACCCAGTACTTC,CATSAGVGETQYF
TRBV11-2,NA,TRBJ2-2,TRBD2,TGTGCCAGCAGCCCTATCGGGGCGGGGGACACCGGGGAGCTGTTTTTT,CASSPIGAGDTGELFF
TRBV6-5,NA,TRBJ1-6,TRBD1,TGTGCCAGCAGACCAGGACAGGGAGTCCATTCACCCCTCCACTTT,CASRPGQGVHSPLHF
TRBV30,NA,TRBJ2-5,NA,TGTGCCTTCACCACAGGGACCTTTGAGACCCAGTACTTC,CAFTTGTFETQYF
TRBV7-2,NA,TRBJ2-7,NA,TGTGCCAGCAGCCTCCGCAGGGGACCCTACGAGCAGTACTTC,CASSLRRGPYEQYF
TRBV5-1,once,TRBJ2-2,NA,TGCGCCCGCAGGGAGGGGGGGACGAACACCGGGGAGCTGTTTTTT,CARREGGTNTGELFF
TRBV19,NA,TRBJ2-7,NA,TGTGCCAGTAGTATAGTGGTCGGGACCTACGAGCAGTACTTC,CASSIVVGTYEQYF
TRBV29-1,NA,TRBJ2-3,TRBD2,TGCAGCGTTGTGCGACTAGCGGGGGGGCTGAGCACAGATACGCAGTATTTT,CSVVRLAGGLSTDTQYF
TRBV19,NA,TRBJ1-1,TRBD1,TGTGCCAGTAGTTTCGGACAGGGGTTCATGAACACTGAAGCTTTCTTT,CASSFGQGFMNTEAFF